This is a list of T cell receptor beta chains from one sample in a study of blood T cell repertoires in COVID-19. Clones were sequenced by immunoSEQ multiplex PCR, and TCRdb holds only the in-frame ones, with some missing. Seen here are 180,000 or so clones, approximately 86% observed once, and the top ten hold over 0.85%. Sequencing input: peripheral blood. These receptors all come from a young man with acute or convalescent COVID-19. Each CDR3 is given with its conserved first and last residue.

TRBV7-3 CASSLDGGAPLGRNEQFF
TRBV6-5 CASRPPGVPRAFF
TRBV19 CASLPDRFRDNYGYTF
TRBV5-6 CASSLASGNQPQHF
TRBV6-5 CASSSDRLNTEAFF
TRBV5-1 CASSPTYRGLDNEQFF
TRBV2 CASSSRSTPLHF
TRBV10-3 CAISESAGEETQYF
TRBV18 CASSPDVGGAASPLHF
TRBV24-1 CATSGGGGQWEQFF
TRBV28 CASRDGQGRKLFF
TRBV6-5 CASSYSGQGPEQFF
TRBV28 CASSPTGTGRGYTF
TRBV6-1 CASSDGTGSQPQHF
TRBV7-2 CASSSGHELLYGYTF
TRBV6-2/TRBV6-3 CASSQDRVKYNEQFF
TRBV29-1 CSVFDRGETEAFF
TRBV5-3 CARTQASSYNSPLHF
TRBV6-5 CASSNSNSYNEQFF
TRBV6-5 CASSYQGAPYGYTF
TRBV28 CASSGTGTGINEQFF
TRBV5-4 CASSTPTELNEQFF
TRBV29-1 CSVRSVGTVLSEQYF
TRBV6-5 CASSHGTGRETQYF
TRBV30 CAWSPGLVVNEQFF
TRBV12-3/TRBV12-4 CASSVGQSYGYTF
TRBV27 CASSLFFTGVETQYF
TRBV5-1 CASSLVTGTGGTEAFF
TRBV5-4 CASSLPRGGETQYF
TRBV5-6 CASSLVGQGLNSPLHF
TRBV30 CAWSLGTGGYNEQFF
TRBV3-1/TRBV3-2 CASSLRDRGAAFF
TRBV5-1 CASSSTTAYNEQFF
TRBV6-5 CASSRKGSSAFF
TRBV2 CASSGRRGQKDTQYF
TRBV5-6 CASSSLNLRAFF
TRBV18 CASSPRDSHNYGYTF
TRBV9 CASSPRQVGSGNTIYF
TRBV5-1 CASSLGLAGSSTDTQYF
TRBV11-2 CASSTNRGRVDEQYF
TRBV29-1 CSVVGGRPEAFF
TRBV7-9 CASSPPRETEQFF
TRBV5-1 CASSLAGLSSYNSPLHF
TRBV29-1 CSVEGFQTRGSNTEAFF
TRBV10-2 CASRDRDYGYTF
TRBV5-1 CASSLGEALNTEAFF
TRBV6-6 CASIALSLFGDEQFF
TRBV29-1 CSVGSSVVDF
TRBV7-8 CASSFHGNYGYTF
TRBV5-1 CASSRMTGGRNEQFF